This T cell receptor beta chain is drawn from a study of cytomegalovirus exposure and HLA in healthy donors. Study-level findings and limits: Because they were indistinguishable, some V segments, including TRBV6-2 and TRBV6-3, were excluded. Listed as cytomegalovirus-associated were 164 TCR beta chains. CMV serostatus was the only recorded immune exposure for donors.

13 Jbeta primers and 60 Vbeta primers were used for the PCR. TCRdb's copy holds only in-frame clones and misses some; the assay was immunoSEQ multiplex PCR. Here the sample spans 110,000 to 150,000 clones, approximately 74% being singletons. Donors consisted of healthy bone marrow donors. V was clipped by 0 bases and J by 2 bases, with 14 bases between them. Germline CDR1 and CDR2: SGDLS and YYNGEE. CDR3 length equals 16 residues. Note on this clone: No antigen is known for it.

The specimen was PBMCs. This clonotype was sampled from a man in his late teens or twenties in good health and CMV-seropositive. The V gene is TRBV9, the J gene TRBJ2-5, with TRBD1 as a possible D gene (5 bases). The CDR3 bases are TGTGCCAGCAGCGTAGATGCAGGGTTGGTACAAGAGACCCAGTACTTC. It codes for CASSVDAGLVQETQYF.